A selection of T cell receptor beta chains follows, all from one sample in a study of T cell changes during pregnancy in multiple sclerosis. Using immunoSEQ multiplex PCR, the repertoire was profiled, and TCRdb retains in-frame clones only, with some absent. The repertoire includes 70,000 to 95,000 clones, just over 90% of them detected once, and 2.6% sits in the top ten. The sample in question was peripheral blood, obtained after pregnancy. All receptors derive from a female donor in good health, enrolled as a control in a pregnancy study. The CDR3 runs from the conserved cysteine through the conserved F or W. D genes are given only for firm matches. Only part of the rows carry a size: once, few, many, or a class if the clone is expanded.

CASSPRTGELFF,TGTGCCAGCAGCCCTAGGACCGGGGAGCTGTTTTTT,TRBJ2-2,.,.,TRBV11-3
CASSYSSGTGLDEQYF,TGTGCCAGCAGTTACAGCTCCGGGACAGGGCTCGACGAGCAGTACTTC,TRBJ2-7,.,TRBD1,TRBV6-6
CASSAQGVILGNQPQHF,TGTGCCAGCAGCGCACAGGGTGTGATACTAGGCAATCAGCCCCAGCATTTT,TRBJ1-5,.,.,TRBV9
CAWSVLGGPDYGYTF,TGTGCCTGGAGTGTACTAGGAGGGCCAGATTATGGCTACACCTTC,TRBJ1-2,.,.,TRBV30
CASSFGSSSTDTQYF,TGTGCCAGTAGTTTTGGCTCATCTAGCACAGATACGCAGTATTTT,TRBJ2-3,.,.,TRBV28
CASSLERDFYNEQFF,TGTGCCAGCAGTTTAGAGCGGGACTTCTACAATGAGCAGTTCTTC,TRBJ2-1,.,TRBD2,TRBV28
CASSSTYLTSGLAYEQYF,TGTGCCAGCAGCTCGACCTACCTTACTAGCGGGTTAGCCTACGAGCAGTACTTC,TRBJ2-7,.,TRBD2,TRBV11-1
CAWEGEGQETQYF,TGTGCCTGGGAGGGGGAGGGTCAAGAGACCCAGTACTTC,TRBJ2-5,.,.,TRBV30
CASSPPVRGLDGYTF,TGTGCCAGCTCACCACCGGTACGCGGACTGGATGGCTACACCTTC,TRBJ1-2,.,.,TRBV18
CSVVRDRGTGNTIYF,TGCAGCGTTGTAAGGGACAGGGGGACTGGAAACACCATATATTTT,TRBJ1-3,once,TRBD1,TRBV29-1
CAWSDRGEQYF,TGTGCCTGGAGCGACAGAGGCGAGCAGTACTTC,TRBJ2-7,once,.,TRBV30
CATPVGGETTNEKLFF,TGTGCCACCCCGGTAGGGGGAGAGACAACTAATGAAAAACTGTTTTTT,TRBJ1-4,.,.,TRBV5-6
CASRPERQGNEQFF,TGTGCCAGCAGGCCTGAACGACAGGGCAATGAGCAGTTCTTC,TRBJ2-1,.,TRBD1,TRBV5-6
CASSFLPPRLAGPRYNEQFF,TGTGCCAGCAGTTTCCTACCCCCCAGACTAGCGGGTCCCAGGTACAATGAGCAGTTCTTC,TRBJ2-1,.,TRBD2,TRBV28
CAISESYTGNNQPQHF,TGTGCCATCAGTGAGTCCTACACGGGGAACAATCAGCCCCAGCATTTT,TRBJ1-5,.,.,TRBV10-3
CAWNPRQGNEQFF,TGTGCCTGGAACCCCCGGCAGGGGAATGAGCAGTTCTTC,TRBJ2-1,.,.,TRBV30
CASSSGNRGRNEQYF,TGTGCCAGCAGCTCCGGTAACAGGGGGCGGAACGAGCAGTACTTC,TRBJ2-7,.,TRBD1,TRBV5-4
CAISESGDTQYF,TGTGCCATCAGTGAGTCCGGAGATACGCAGTATTTT,TRBJ2-3,.,.,TRBV10-3
CASSSDLRRETQYF,TGTGCCAGCAGTTCCGACTTAAGGCGGGAGACCCAGTACTTC,TRBJ2-5,.,.,TRBV28
CASSPGQNSNQPQHF,TGTGCCAGCTCCCCGGGACAGAATAGCAATCAGCCCCAGCATTTT,TRBJ1-5,.,TRBD1,TRBV18
CASSLRTSGSYEQYF,TGTGCCAGCAGTTTGCGGACTAGCGGCTCCTACGAGCAGTACTTC,TRBJ2-7,once,TRBD2,TRBV27
CAWSVSIVTQYF,TGTGCCTGGAGTGTATCAATTGTGACGCAGTATTTT,TRBJ2-3,.,.,TRBV30
CASSSRVMNTEAFF,TGTGCCAGCAGCTCGAGGGTCATGAACACTGAAGCTTTCTTT,TRBJ1-1,.,.,TRBV11-1
CASSLGQGSSGNTIYF,TGTGCTAGCAGCTTAGGTCAGGGTAGCTCTGGAAACACCATATATTTT,TRBJ1-3,.,.,TRBV7-7
CAWSKAGTGVTGELFF,TGTGCCTGGAGTAAGGCCGGGACAGGGGTGACCGGGGAGCTGTTTTTT,TRBJ2-2,.,TRBD1,TRBV30
CASSPEGAYNSPLHF,TGCGCCAGCAGCCCCGAGGGGGCCTATAATTCACCCCTCCACTTT,TRBJ1-6,few,.,TRBV5-1
CASSQVVITDTDTQYF,TGCGCCAGCAGCCAAGTAGTCATAACCGACACAGATACGCAGTATTTT,TRBJ2-3,.,.,TRBV4-1
CASSVRGEETQYF,TGTGCCAGCAGCGTACGGGGGGAAGAGACCCAGTACTTC,TRBJ2-5,once,TRBD2,TRBV7-9
CASSPEGRRNQPQHF,TGTGCCAGCAGCCCCGAAGGGAGGCGCAATCAGCCCCAGCATTTT,TRBJ1-5,.,.,TRBV6-6
CASSLSGGVYTQYF,TGTGCCAGCAGTTTATCAGGGGGCGTATATACGCAGTATTTT,TRBJ2-3,.,TRBD1,TRBV28
CASTSGRAGEQYF,TGTGCCAGCACGAGCGGGAGGGCTGGCGAGCAGTACTTC,TRBJ2-7,.,TRBD2,TRBV28
CASSLNGAGNEKLFF,TGTGCCAGCAGCTTAAACGGAGCAGGGAATGAAAAACTGTTTTTT,TRBJ1-4,few,.,TRBV7-9
CASSQPGGWDEQYF,TGTGCCAGCAGTCAACCGGGGGGCTGGGACGAGCAGTACTTC,TRBJ2-7,.,.,TRBV28
CATSRDRGKGRAVYEQYF,TGTGCCACCAGCAGAGATCGAGGAAAGGGGCGCGCAGTCTACGAGCAGTACTTC,TRBJ2-7,.,.,TRBV15
CASSQERGLAANEQFF,TGCGCCAGCAGCCAAGAGAGGGGACTAGCGGCCAATGAGCAGTTCTTC,TRBJ2-1,few,TRBD2,TRBV4-1
CASSLGGRTYEQYF,TGTGCCAGCAGCTTAGGCGGGAGGACCTACGAGCAGTACTTC,TRBJ2-7,.,TRBD2,TRBV5-4
CAISPLAVDNEQFF,TGTGCCATCTCTCCGCTAGCGGTAGACAATGAGCAGTTCTTC,TRBJ2-1,.,TRBD2,TRBV6-1
CASRTGPSTDTQYF,TGTGCCAGCAGGACAGGACCTAGCACAGATACGCAGTATTTT,TRBJ2-3,.,.,TRBV27
CASSRGSSNEKLFF,TGTGCCAGCAGCCGGGGGTCATCGAATGAAAAACTGTTTTTT,TRBJ1-4,.,.,TRBV7-8
CASSLAPWTSGGTDTQYF,TGTGCCAGCAGCTTAGCTCCCTGGACTAGCGGGGGGACAGATACGCAGTATTTT,TRBJ2-3,.,TRBD2,TRBV7-9
CASSPTPRFSGANVLTF,TGTGCCAGCAGCCCCACCCCGCGTTTCTCTGGGGCCAACGTCCTGACTTTC,TRBJ2-6,.,.,TRBV11-2
CASTLGLAGTYEQYF,TGTGCCAGCACCCTAGGGCTAGCGGGGACCTACGAGCAGTACTTC,TRBJ2-7,.,TRBD2,TRBV5-6
CASSVDSNYGYTF,TGTGCCAGCAGCGTGGACAGTAACTATGGCTACACCTTC,TRBJ1-2,.,.,TRBV9
CATLGGGDNEQFF,TGTGCCACCCTAGGGGGGGGCGACAATGAGCAGTTCTTC,TRBJ2-1,.,.,TRBV19
CASSPDRGSNQPQHF,TGTGCCAGCAGTCCGGACAGGGGGAGCAATCAGCCCCAGCATTTT,TRBJ1-5,.,TRBD1,TRBV7-9